The entry below gives a single TCR beta chain sequence along with its context. Its target is unknown. This sample was taken from a study of T cells in tumors after PD-1 blockade. The wider study: Excluded were patients with checkpoint blockade, immunosuppressants, or radiotherapy or other anti-cancer therapy within 4 weeks. Blood samples averaged around 110,000 templates (range about 21,000-257,772) and 36,000 or so unique clonotypes.

Sequencing was performed with immunoSEQ multiplex PCR; in TCRdb, only in-frame clones are kept and a portion is missing. The data show approximately 35,000 clones, around 80% seen once. Overall study results and limits: Blood contained 35% to 50% of the tumor's TCR clonotypes.

Germline loops: CDR1 LNHDA, CDR2 SQIVND (reference sequence). V was pared by 8 bases and J by 7 bases, with 18 bases between. This CDR3 contains 14 residues. The specimen was PBMCs, collected before anti-PD-1 treatment. The TCR comes from a human donor with basal cell carcinoma. The V gene is TRBV19, the J gene TRBJ2-1; tentative D call: TRBD2 (6 bases). The CDR3 DNA sequence: TGTGCCAGTTCCGCGGGAAGGTGGTCAAATGAGCAGTTCTTC. Its translation: CASSAGRWSNEQFF.